The rows below give T cell receptor beta chains drawn from one sample of a study of T cells after yellow fever vaccination. TCRdb re-called the 5' RACE reads through MiXCR, storing one row per CDR3 protein. The data show 320,000 or so distinct CDR3 sequences, 7% to 9% seen once. The specimen comprised PBMCs, sampled more than 35 days after the first yellow fever vaccination. The receptors originated from a man aged 18-30 years who received the YFV17D yellow fever vaccine. CDR3s leave out the opening cysteine and the closing phenylalanine or tryptophan.

j_call,cdr3_length,v_call,cdr3_aa
TRBJ1-1,13,TRBV7-2,ASSLFLGADTEAF
TRBJ1-2,12,TRBV5-4,ASSSVEGSYGYT
TRBJ2-3,13,TRBV7-9,ASSGASGGTDTQY
TRBJ1-2,10,TRBV12-3/TRBV12-4,ASARDVSGYT
TRBJ1-5,9,TRBV2,ASSEAGPQH
TRBJ1-1,13,TRBV5-1,ASTDRQGMNTEAF
TRBJ2-1,11,TRBV20-1,SARDPPQGEQF
TRBJ2-3,11,TRBV29-1,SVEASSADTQY
TRBJ1-1,13,TRBV18,ASSPPKTGNTEAF
TRBJ1-2,13,TRBV11-1,ASSSRGPLAYGYT
TRBJ2-2,15,TRBV4-1,ASSQVTWEVNTGELF
TRBJ1-2,11,TRBV18,ASSPREEGGYT
TRBJ2-3,14,TRBV27,ASSPGPQEGTDTQY
TRBJ2-2,13,TRBV4-3,ASSQDGTGAGELF
TRBJ2-1,13,TRBV19,ASSIDGRVANEQF
TRBJ1-6,11,TRBV4-1,ASSQDLPSPLH
TRBJ2-4,11,TRBV7-6,ASSPRTPNIQY
TRBJ2-7,10,TRBV7-9,ASGQGGYEQY
TRBJ2-3,15,TRBV20-1,SARDLTRPAVADTQY
TRBJ1-5,11,TRBV19,ASRWTVNQPQH
TRBJ2-2,13,TRBV20-1,SARTSGGNTGELF
TRBJ2-5,13,TRBV2,ASSEVVTGGETQY